The 11 T cell receptor beta chains below all came from one sample that was sequenced in a study of T-cell reconstitution after alpha-beta-depleted transplantation in children. TCRbeta library construction was performed incorporating unique molecular identifiers. TCRdb passed the PCR reads through MiXCR, listing each CDR3 protein once. The sample yields roughly 610,000 distinct CDR3 sequences, roughly a tenth seen once. The specimen comprised PBMCs from the stem cell graft donor, sampled from the stem cell graft. All receptors derive from a human donor who donated a stem cell graft to a child with acute myeloid leukemia.

This clonotype turned up a few times. The chain combines TRBV7-2 with TRBJ2-7, with 10 nucleotides matching TRBD2. J gave up 6 bases and V 4 bases, and 12 bases lay outside the gene matches. The CDR3 runs 16 residues. The germline gives CDR1 SGHTA, CDR2 FQGNSA. The CDR3 spells CASSSTFLAGVSEQYF. The CDR3 nucleotides read TGTGCCAGCAGCTCCACCTTCCTAGCGGGAGTTTCCGAGCAGTACTTC.

This chain uses TRBV5-5 with TRBJ1-1; D gene unclear. CDR1 is SGHKS, CDR2 YYEKEE, per germline (reference sequence). Trimming shortened V by 6 bases and J by 3 bases, and 18 bases separated the two germline ends. This CDR3 comprises 15 residues. The CDR3 loop reads CASNRVGFGDTEAFF. The CDR3 DNA follows: TGTGCCAGCAATAGGGTGGGCTTTGGGGACACTGAAGCTTTCTTT.

In its sample, this clonotype was seen a few times. V usage is TRBV29-1 and J usage is TRBJ1-2; 8 bases fit TRBD1. CDR3 length: 15 amino acids. V dropped 3 bases and J dropped 4; count of bases not matched to a gene: 10. In germline, CDR1 is SQVTM, CDR2 ANQGSEA. The CDR3 protein is CSVDGGQEGSYGYTF. Here the CDR3 DNA reads TGCAGCGTTGATGGGGGACAGGAAGGGTCCTATGGCTACACCTTC.

The chain has TRBV7-2 and TRBJ1-2; 9 bases match TRBD1. Losses at the gene ends were 5 bases for V and 4 bases for J; bases not matched to a gene: 11. The V gene's germline CDR1 is SGHTA and CDR2 FQGNSA. The CDR3 runs to 16 residues. The CDR3 DNA reads as TGTGCCAGCAGCCGCACCCACAGGGGGCTGGGCTATGGCTACACCTTC. This gives the protein CASSRTHRGLGYGYTF.

The chain has TRBV28 and TRBJ2-7; tentatively, D is TRBD2 (5 bases). The V and J ends lost 11 bases and 2 bases respectively, with 16 bases between them. The V gene's germline CDR1 is MDHEN and CDR2 SYDVKM. CDR3 size: 13 residues. CDR3: CAGRGSGTYEQYF. For the CDR3, the DNA is TGTGCCGGCCGAGGAAGCGGAACCTACGAGCAGTACTTC.

The table lists this clonotype with a few counts. V is TRBV9 and J is TRBJ2-3; tentatively, D is TRBD1 (6 bases). The ends were cut back, 2 bases at V and 0 bases at J, with 10 bases in the middle. This CDR3 has 15 amino acids. Germline V lookup: CDR1 SGDLS, CDR2 YYNGEE. The CDR3 coding sequence is TGTGCCAGCAGCGTGGGACACTCTAGCACAGATACGCAGTATTTT. Its translation: CASSVGHSSTDTQYF.

The table lists this clonotype with a few counts. V and J are TRBV27 and TRBJ1-1; 7 bases align to TRBD1. This CDR3 has 16 amino acids. Germline CDR1 reads MNHEY; CDR2 reads SMNVEV (reference sequence). V was clipped by 1 base and J by 1 base; unmatched bases: 6. This chain's CDR3 is CASSLLRQGGNTEAFF. The CDR3, as DNA: TGTGCCAGCAGTTTATTACGACAGGGAGGGAACACTGAAGCTTTCTTT.

The sample holds many counts of this clonotype. The chain combines TRBV25-1 with TRBJ2-2; a possible D gene is TRBD2 (5 bases). This CDR3 comprises 14 residues. Trimming took 4 bases from V and 5 from J, leaving 11 bases between them. The germline CDR1 and CDR2 sequences are MGHDK and SYGVNS. In DNA form, the CDR3 reads TGTGCCAGCAGTGCCCTCGGAGGTACCGGGGAGCTGTTTTTT. Translated, it gives CASSALGGTGELFF.

This clonotype was observed at least ten times. The V and J genes are TRBV25-1 and TRBJ2-7; tentative D call: TRBD1 (6 bases). Germline CDR1 MGHDK, CDR2 SYGVNS. The CDR3 extends over 13 amino acids. Trimming removed 3 bases from V and 2 bases from J, with 8 bases in between. This chain's CDR3 is CASSEAGAYEQYF. The CDR3 region has the DNA TGTGCCAGCAGTGAGGCAGGGGCCTACGAGCAGTACTTC.

V is TRBV12-3 or TRBV12-4 and J is TRBJ2-2; 7 nucleotides agree with TRBD1. The CDR3 is 14 residues long. The junction had 5 bases not matched to a gene; V was cut back by 9 bases and J by 1 base. CDR3 DNA sequence: TGTGCCAGTCGGACAGGCTTGAACACCGGGGAGCTGTTTTTT. Translation: CASRTGLNTGELFF.

This clonotype was detected ten times or more. The chain is built from TRBV20-1 and TRBJ2-3, with 7 bases identical to TRBD2. CDR1 is DFQATT and CDR2 is SNEGSKA in the germline V gene (reference sequence). The CDR3 contains 15 residues. The V and J ends lost 3 bases and 2 bases, in that order; junction bases with no gene match: 8. This CDR3 reads CSASPGEGLTDTQYF. The CDR3 DNA reads as TGCAGTGCTAGTCCGGGGGAGGGCCTCACAGATACGCAGTATTTT.